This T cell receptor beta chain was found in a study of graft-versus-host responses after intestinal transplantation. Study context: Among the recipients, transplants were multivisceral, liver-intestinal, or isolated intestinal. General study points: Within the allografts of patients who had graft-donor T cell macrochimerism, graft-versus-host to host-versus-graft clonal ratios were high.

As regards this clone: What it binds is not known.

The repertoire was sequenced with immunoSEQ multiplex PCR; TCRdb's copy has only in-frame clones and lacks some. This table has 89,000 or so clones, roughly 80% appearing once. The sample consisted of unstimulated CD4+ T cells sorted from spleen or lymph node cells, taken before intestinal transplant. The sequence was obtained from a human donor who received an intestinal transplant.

The CDR3 bases are TGTGCCAGCAGAAACTCCCTGAGCCCAGATACGCAGTATTTT. Translation: CASRNSLSPDTQYF. The chain carries TRBV2 and TRBJ2-3; D uncertain. The V gene's germline CDR1 is SNHLY and CDR2 FYNNEI. Between the trimmed V and J ends, which lost 6 bases and 4 bases, there was a span of 14 bases. This CDR3 is built from 14 residues.